Reported below is one T cell receptor (beta chain). The CDR3 sequence is 13 residues long. Trimming took off 2 bases at V and 6 bases at J, with 9 bases between the two ends. The germline gives CDR1 MNHNY, CDR2 SVGAGI (reference sequence). The data were obtained in a study of cytomegalovirus exposure and HLA in healthy donors. At the level of the study: In a previous analysis, 110 million or so unique TCR beta sequences were found from roughly 200 million T cells.

The PCR had 60 Vbeta and 13 Jbeta primers. The data were produced by immunoSEQ multiplex PCR, yet TCRdb's version contains in-frame clones alone and is incomplete. The data show 90,000 to 110,000 clones, around 85% seen once. The V call is TRBV6-6, the J call TRBJ2-3; tentative D call: TRBD2 (5 bases). Material for sequencing was PBMCs. This clonotype originated in a man aged 30 to 45 in good health and CMV-seropositive. Written as DNA, the CDR3 is TGTGCCAGCAGTTACAGGGAGAGCGATACGCAGTATTTT. This gives the protein CASSYRESDTQYF.